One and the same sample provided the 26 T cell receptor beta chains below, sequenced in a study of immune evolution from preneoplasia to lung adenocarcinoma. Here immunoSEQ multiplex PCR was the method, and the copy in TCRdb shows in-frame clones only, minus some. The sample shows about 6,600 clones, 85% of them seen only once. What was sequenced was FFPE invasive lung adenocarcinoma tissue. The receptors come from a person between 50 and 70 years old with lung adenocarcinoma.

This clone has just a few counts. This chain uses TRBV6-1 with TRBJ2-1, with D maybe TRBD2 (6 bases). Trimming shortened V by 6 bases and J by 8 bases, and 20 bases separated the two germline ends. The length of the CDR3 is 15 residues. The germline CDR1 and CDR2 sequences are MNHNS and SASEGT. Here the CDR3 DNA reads TGTGCCAGCAGCCAACAGATTGGGGGGAGAGATGAGCAGTTCTTC. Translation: CASSQQIGGRDEQFF.

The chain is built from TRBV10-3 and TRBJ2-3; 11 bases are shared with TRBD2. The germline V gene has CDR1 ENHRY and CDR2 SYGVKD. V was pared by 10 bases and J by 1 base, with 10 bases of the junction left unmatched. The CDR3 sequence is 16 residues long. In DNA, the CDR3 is TGTGCCAGCGCCGGGACTAGCGGAAGTGGCACAGATACGCAGTATTTT. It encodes CASAGTSGSGTDTQYF.

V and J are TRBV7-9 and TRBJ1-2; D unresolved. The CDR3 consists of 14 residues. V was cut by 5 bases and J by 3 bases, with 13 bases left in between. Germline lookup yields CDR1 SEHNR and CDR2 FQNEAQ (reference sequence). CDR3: CASSGEGNYYGYTF. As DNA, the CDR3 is TGTGCCAGCAGCGGAGAGGGAAATTACTATGGCTACACCTTC.

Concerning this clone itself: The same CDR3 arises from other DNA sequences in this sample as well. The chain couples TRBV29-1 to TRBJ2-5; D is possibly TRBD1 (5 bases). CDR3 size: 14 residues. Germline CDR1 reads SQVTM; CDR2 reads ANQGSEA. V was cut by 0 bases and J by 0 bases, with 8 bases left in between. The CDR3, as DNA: TGCAGCGTTGAAGATCGACAGTACCAAGAGACCCAGTACTTC. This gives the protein CSVEDRQYQETQYF.

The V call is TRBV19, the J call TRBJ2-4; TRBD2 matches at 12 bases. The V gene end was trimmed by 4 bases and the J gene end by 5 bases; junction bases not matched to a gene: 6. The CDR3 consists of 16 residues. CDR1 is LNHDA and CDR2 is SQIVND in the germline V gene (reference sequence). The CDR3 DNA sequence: TGTGCCAGTAGTACCCTAGCGGGGGGGCGGGAAAACATTCAGTACTTC. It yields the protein CASSTLAGGRENIQYF.

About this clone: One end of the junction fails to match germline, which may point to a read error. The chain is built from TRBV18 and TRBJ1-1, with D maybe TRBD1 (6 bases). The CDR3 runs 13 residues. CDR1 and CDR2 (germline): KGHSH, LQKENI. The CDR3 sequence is CASLPQGGTEAFF. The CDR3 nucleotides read TGTGCCAGCTTACCACAGGGAGGGACTGAAGCTTTCTTT.

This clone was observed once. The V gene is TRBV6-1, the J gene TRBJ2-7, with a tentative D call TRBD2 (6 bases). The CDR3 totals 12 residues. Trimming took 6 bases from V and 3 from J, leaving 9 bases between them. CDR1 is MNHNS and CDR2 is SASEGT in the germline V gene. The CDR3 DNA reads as TGTGCCAGCAGGGGAGGAAACTACGAGCAGTACTTC. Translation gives CASRGGNYEQYF.

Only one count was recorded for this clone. The CDR3 is CASSLGVLAGLDTQYF. CDR3 DNA: TGTGCCAGCAGCTTAGGTGTCCTAGCGGGACTCGATACGCAGTATTTT. The chain links TRBV11-2 to TRBJ2-3; TRBD2 matches at 9 bases. Losses at the gene ends were 1 base for V and 6 bases for J; bases not matched to a gene: 8. Germline values: CDR1 SGHAT, CDR2 FQNNGV. There are 16 residues in the CDR3.

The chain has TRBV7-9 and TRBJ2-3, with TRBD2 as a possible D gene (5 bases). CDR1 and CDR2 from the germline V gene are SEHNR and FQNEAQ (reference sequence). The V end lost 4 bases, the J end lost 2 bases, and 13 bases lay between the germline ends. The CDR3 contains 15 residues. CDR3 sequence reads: CASSSKDYVTDTQYF. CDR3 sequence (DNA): TGTGCCAGCAGCTCAAAAGACTATGTCACAGATACGCAGTATTTT.

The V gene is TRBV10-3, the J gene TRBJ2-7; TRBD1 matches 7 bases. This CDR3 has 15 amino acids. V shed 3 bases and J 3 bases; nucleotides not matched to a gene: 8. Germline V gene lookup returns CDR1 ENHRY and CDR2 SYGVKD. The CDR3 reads CAISDPRDSYYEQYF. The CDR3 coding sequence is TGTGCCATCAGTGACCCCCGGGACAGTTACTACGAGCAGTACTTC.

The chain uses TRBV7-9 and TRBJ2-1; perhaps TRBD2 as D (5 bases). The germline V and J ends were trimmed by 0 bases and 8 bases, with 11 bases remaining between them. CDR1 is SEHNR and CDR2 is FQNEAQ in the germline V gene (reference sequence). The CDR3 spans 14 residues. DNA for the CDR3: TGTGCCAGCAGCTTAGCGGGAGCGATCCATGAGCAGTTCTTC. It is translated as CASSLAGAIHEQFF.

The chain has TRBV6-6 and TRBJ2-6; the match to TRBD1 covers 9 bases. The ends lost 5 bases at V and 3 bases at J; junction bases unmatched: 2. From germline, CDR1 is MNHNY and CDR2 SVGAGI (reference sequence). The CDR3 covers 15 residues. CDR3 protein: CASSQTGGGANVLTF. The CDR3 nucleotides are TGTGCCAGCAGTCAGACAGGGGGTGGGGCCAACGTCCTGACTTTC.

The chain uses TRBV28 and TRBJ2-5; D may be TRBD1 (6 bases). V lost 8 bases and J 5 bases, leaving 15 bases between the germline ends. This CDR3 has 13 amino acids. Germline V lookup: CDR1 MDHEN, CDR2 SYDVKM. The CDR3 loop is CASGPVRGETQYF. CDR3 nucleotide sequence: TGTGCCAGCGGCCCTGTTAGGGGGGAGACCCAGTACTTC. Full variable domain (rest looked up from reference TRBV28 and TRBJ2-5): DVKVTQSSRYLVKRTGEKVFLECVQDMDHENMFWYRQDPGLGLRLIYFSYDVKMKEKGDIPEGYSVSREKKERFSLILESASTNQTSMYLCASGPVRGETQYFGPGTRLLVL.

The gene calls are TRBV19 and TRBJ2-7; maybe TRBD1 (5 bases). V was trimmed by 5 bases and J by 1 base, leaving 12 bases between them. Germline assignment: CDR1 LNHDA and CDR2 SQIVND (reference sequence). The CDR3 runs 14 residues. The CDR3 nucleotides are TGTGCCAGTAGTGCGCCCGACAGATCCTACGAGCAGTACTTC. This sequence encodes CASSAPDRSYEQYF.

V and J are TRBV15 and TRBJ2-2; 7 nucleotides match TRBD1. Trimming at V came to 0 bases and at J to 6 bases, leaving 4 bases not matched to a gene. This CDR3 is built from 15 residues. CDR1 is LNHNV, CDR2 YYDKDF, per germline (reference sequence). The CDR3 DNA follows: TGTGCCACCAGCAGAGAGCAGGGGGAACCCGGGGAGCTGTTTTTT. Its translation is CATSREQGEPGELFF.

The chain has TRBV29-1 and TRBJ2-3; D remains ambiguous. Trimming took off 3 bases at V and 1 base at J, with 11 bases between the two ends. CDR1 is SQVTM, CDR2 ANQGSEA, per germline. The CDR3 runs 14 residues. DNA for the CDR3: TGCAGCGTTGACTTGGGCGTGGGCACAGATACGCAGTATTTT. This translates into CSVDLGVGTDTQYF.

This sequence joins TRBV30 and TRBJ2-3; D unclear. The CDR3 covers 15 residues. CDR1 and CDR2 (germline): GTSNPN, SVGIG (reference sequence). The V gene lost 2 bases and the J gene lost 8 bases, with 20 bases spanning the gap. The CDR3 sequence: CAWSTPGFRGATQYF. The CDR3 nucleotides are TGTGCCTGGAGTACGCCCGGCTTTAGAGGTGCTACGCAGTATTTT. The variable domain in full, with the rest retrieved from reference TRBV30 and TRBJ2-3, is SQTIHQWPATLVQPVGSPLSLECTVEGTSNPNLYWYRQAAGRGLQLLFYSVGIGQISSEVPQNLSASRPQDRQFILSSKKLLLSDSGFYLCAWSTPGFRGATQYFGPGTRLTVL.

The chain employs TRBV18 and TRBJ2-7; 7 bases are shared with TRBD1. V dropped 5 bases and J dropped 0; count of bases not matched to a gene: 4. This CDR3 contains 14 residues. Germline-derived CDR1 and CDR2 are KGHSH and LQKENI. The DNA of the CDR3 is TGTGCCAGCTCAAAGGACAGGAGCTCCTACGAGCAGTACTTC. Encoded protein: CASSKDRSSYEQYF.

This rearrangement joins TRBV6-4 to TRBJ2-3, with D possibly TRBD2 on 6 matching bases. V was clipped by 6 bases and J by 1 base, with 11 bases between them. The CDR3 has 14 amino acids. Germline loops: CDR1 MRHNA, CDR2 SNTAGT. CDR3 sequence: CASSRELGTDTQYF. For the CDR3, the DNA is TGTGCCAGCAGCCGGGAGCTTGGCACAGATACGCAGTATTTT.

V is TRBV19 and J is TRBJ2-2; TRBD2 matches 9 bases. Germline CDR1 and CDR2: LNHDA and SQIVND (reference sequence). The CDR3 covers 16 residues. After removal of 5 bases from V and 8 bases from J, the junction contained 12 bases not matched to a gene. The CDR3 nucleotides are TGTGCCAGTAGTCCCCTAGCGGGAAAGGGCGCAGGGGAGCTGTTTTTT. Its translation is CASSPLAGKGAGELFF.

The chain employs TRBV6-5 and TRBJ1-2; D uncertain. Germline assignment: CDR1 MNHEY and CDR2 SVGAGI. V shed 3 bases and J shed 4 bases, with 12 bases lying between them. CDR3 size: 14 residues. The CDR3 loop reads CASSYSGNAYGYTF. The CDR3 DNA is TGTGCCAGCAGTTATTCCGGCAACGCCTATGGCTACACCTTC.

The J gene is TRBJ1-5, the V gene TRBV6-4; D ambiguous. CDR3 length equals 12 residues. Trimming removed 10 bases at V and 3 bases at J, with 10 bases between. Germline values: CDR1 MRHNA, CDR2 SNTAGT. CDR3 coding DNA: TGTGCCACCCTGGGGTACAATCAGCCCCAGCATTTT. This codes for CATLGYNQPQHF.

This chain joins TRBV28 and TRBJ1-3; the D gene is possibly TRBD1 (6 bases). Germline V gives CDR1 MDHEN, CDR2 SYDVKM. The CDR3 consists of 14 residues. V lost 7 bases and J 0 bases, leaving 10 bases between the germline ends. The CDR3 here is CASISRGSGNTIYF. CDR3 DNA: TGTGCCAGCATTTCCAGGGGCTCTGGAAACACCATATATTTT.

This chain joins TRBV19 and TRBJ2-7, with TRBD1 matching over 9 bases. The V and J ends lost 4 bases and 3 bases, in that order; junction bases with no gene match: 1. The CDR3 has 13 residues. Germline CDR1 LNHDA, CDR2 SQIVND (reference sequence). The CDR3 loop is CASSTGQGYEQYF. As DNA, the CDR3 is TGTGCCAGTAGTACGGGACAGGGCTACGAGCAGTACTTC.

This CDR3 is CASSHVDVEANVLTF. CDR3 sequence (DNA): TGTGCCAGCAGCCACGTCGACGTGGAGGCCAACGTCCTGACTTTC. This rearrangement joins TRBV7-8 to TRBJ2-6; D uncertain. Per germline, CDR1 SGHVS and CDR2 FQNEAQ. CDR3 size: 15 residues. Trimming took off 5 bases at V and 6 bases at J, with 14 bases between the two ends.

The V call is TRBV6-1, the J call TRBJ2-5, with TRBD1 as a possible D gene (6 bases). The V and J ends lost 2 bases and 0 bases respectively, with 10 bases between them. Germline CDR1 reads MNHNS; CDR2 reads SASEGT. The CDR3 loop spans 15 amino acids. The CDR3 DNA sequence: TGTGCCAGCAGTGAATATGGACAGAACCAAGAGACCCAGTACTTC. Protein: CASSEYGQNQETQYF.